The source of this TCR beta chain is a study of identical twins. This clonotype has only a few counts. With template switching, a universal primer site was added, and the cDNA carried unique molecular identifiers. TCRdb ran MiXCR on the 5' RACE reads and lists one entry per CDR3 protein. The sample yields a few hundred thousand distinct CDR3 sequences, more than 9% seen once. The clonotype comes from a man aged 45-65 years in good health. Sequencing was performed on memory T cells sorted from blood.

CDR3 in amino acids: CASTQGWQGGTGELFF. CDR3 coding DNA: TGTGCCAGCACCCAGGGGTGGCAGGGCGGCACCGGGGAGCTGTTTTTT. The chain has TRBV12-3 or TRBV12-4 and TRBJ2-2, with D possibly TRBD1 on 6 matching bases. V was clipped by 7 bases and J by 4 bases, with 19 bases between them. CDR3 length: 16 residues.